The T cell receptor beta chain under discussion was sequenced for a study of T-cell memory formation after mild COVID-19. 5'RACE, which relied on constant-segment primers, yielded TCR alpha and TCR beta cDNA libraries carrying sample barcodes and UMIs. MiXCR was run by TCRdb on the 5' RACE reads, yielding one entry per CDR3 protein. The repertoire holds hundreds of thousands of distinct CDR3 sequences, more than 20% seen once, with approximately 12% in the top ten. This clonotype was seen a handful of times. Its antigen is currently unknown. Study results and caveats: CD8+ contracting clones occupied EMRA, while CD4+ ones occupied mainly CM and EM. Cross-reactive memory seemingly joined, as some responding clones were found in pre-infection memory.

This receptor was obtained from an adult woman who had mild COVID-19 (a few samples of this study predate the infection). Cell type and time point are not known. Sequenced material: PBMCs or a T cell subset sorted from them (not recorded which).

The CDR3 coding sequence is TGTGCCACCAGCGAAGGAGGGCCGGACACAGATACGCAGTATTTT. Residues: CATSEGGPDTDTQYF. V is TRBV24-1 and J is TRBJ2-3; TRBD2 might be the D (6 bases). Per the germline V gene, CDR1 is KGHDR and CDR2 is SFDVKD. Between the trimmed V and J ends, which lost 7 bases and 2 bases, there was a span of 15 bases. The CDR3 is 15 amino acids.